The next 23 T cell receptor beta chains were all read from a single sample in a study of early T cells in non-severe SARS-CoV-2 infection. Each CDR3 protein is one row after TCRdb ran MiXCR on the 5' RACE reads. The sample contains nearly 95,000 distinct CDR3 sequences, roughly 17% of which appear only once. This specimen was whole blood, taken at baseline. The receptors originated from an adult who was a healthcare worker with PCR-confirmed SARS-CoV-2 infection or an uninfected control (not recorded which).

This clonotype occurred a few times. A junction boundary mismatches the germline segment, possibly from a read error. The V call is TRBV20-1, the J call TRBJ2-3, with 11 bases identical to TRBD2. CDR1 DFQATT and CDR2 SNEGSKA come from the germline V gene (reference sequence). The CDR3 runs 16 residues. The CDR3 DNA is TGCAGTGCCAGAGACTCACTAGCGGGAGAAACAGATACGCAGTATTTT. It specifies CSARDSLAGETDTQYF.

Written as DNA, the CDR3 is TGTGCCAGCAGCCCGGTGGCAGGGGAAAAACTGTTTTTT. It specifies CASSPVAGEKLFF. This chain uses TRBV7-6 with TRBJ1-4, with D possibly TRBD1 on 5 matching bases. The V gene's germline CDR1 is SGHVS and CDR2 FNYEAQ. The CDR3 spans 13 residues. Between the trimmed V and J ends, which lost 5 bases and 8 bases, there was a span of 12 bases.

This chain joins TRBV5-1 and TRBJ1-3; D is uncertain. The CDR3 length is 17 residues. Trimming left V 0 bases short and J 0 bases short, with 13 bases between. Germline V gives CDR1 SGHRS, CDR2 YFSETQ. The CDR3 DNA is TGCGCCAGCAGCTTGGATCCAACGACGACCTCTGGAAACACCATATATTTT. Protein sequence: CASSLDPTTTSGNTIYF.

The genes are TRBV5-5 and TRBJ1-2; 8 positions match TRBD1. This CDR3 has 16 amino acids. From germline, CDR1 is SGHKS and CDR2 YYEKEE (reference sequence). The V segment lost 5 bases and the J segment 1 base; nucleotides outside the gene matches: 10. CDR3 in DNA: TGTGCCAGCAGTTTCGACAGGGGCCGACTTAACTATGGCTACACCTTC. It yields the protein CASSFDRGRLNYGYTF.

The V and J genes are TRBV3-1 and TRBJ2-2; D uncertain. Trimming pared 1 base from V and 7 bases from J, leaving 10 bases between. Germline-derived CDR1 and CDR2 are LGHDT and YNNKEL (reference sequence). The CDR3 spans 14 residues. For the CDR3, the DNA is TGTGCCAGCAGCCAAGTCGGGCTTATCGGGGAGCTGTTTTTT. Translating it yields CASSQVGLIGELFF.

The chain employs TRBV7-9 and TRBJ2-7; D unclear. The V end lost 1 base, the J end lost 7 bases, and 14 bases lay between the germline ends. The V gene's germline CDR1 is SEHNR and CDR2 FQNEAQ (reference sequence). The CDR3 covers 14 residues. The CDR3 here is CASSLERVFGEQYF. CDR3 bases: TGTGCCAGCAGCTTAGAGCGCGTTTTTGGGGAGCAGTACTTC.

This clonotype was observed a few times. This chain links TRBV12-3 or TRBV12-4 with TRBJ2-2; no reliable D call. The CDR3 extends over 14 amino acids. The V end lost 5 bases, the J end lost 5 bases, and 12 bases lay between the germline ends. The CDR3 is CASSLRDKTGELFF. The CDR3 DNA reads TGTGCCAGCAGTCTCAGAGACAAGACCGGGGAGCTGTTTTTT.

The V and J genes are TRBV9 and TRBJ2-7; 7 positions agree with TRBD2. In germline, CDR1 is SGDLS, CDR2 YYNGEE. V lost 4 bases and J lost 3; bases outside the gene matches: 10. This CDR3 spans 15 amino acids. The CDR3 is CASSPRGSKDYEQYF. The CDR3, as DNA: TGTGCCAGCAGCCCACGCGGGAGTAAGGACTACGAGCAGTACTTC.

This clonotype has at least ten counts. The chain combines TRBV3-1 with TRBJ1-1; weak D call: TRBD1 (5 bases). Trimming cost V 4 bases and J 0 bases, with 9 bases left between them. Germline lookup yields CDR1 LGHDT and CDR2 YNNKEL (reference sequence). The CDR3 extends over 14 amino acids. The CDR3 sequence is CASSRDSLNTEAFF. Written as DNA, the CDR3 is TGTGCCAGCAGCCGCGACAGCCTGAACACTGAAGCTTTCTTT.

This clonotype was seen ten or more times. The chain joins TRBV28 to TRBJ2-1; D possibly corresponds to TRBD2 (5 bases). The germline CDR1 and CDR2 sequences are MDHEN and SYDVKM. The CDR3 consists of 13 residues. Trimming took 5 bases from V and 1 from J, leaving 6 bases between them. DNA for the CDR3: TGTGCCAGCAGTCGGACTTCCTACAATGAGCAGTTCTTC. The encoded protein is CASSRTSYNEQFF.

The rearrangement links TRBV7-7 to TRBJ2-1; D gene unclear. The germline CDR1 and CDR2 sequences are SSHAT and FNYEAQ (reference sequence). This CDR3 is 13 amino acids long. Trimming stripped 0 bases from V and 8 bases from J, with 8 bases between. This CDR3 reads CASSLANHDEQFF. The CDR3 bases are TGTGCCAGCAGCTTAGCGAACCACGATGAGCAGTTCTTC.

This clonotype showed up just a few times. The gene calls are TRBV7-6 and TRBJ1-5, with D perhaps matching TRBD1 (5 bases). Germline-derived CDR1 and CDR2 are SGHVS and FNYEAQ. Trimming removed 5 bases at V and 2 bases at J, with 16 bases between. There are 16 residues in the CDR3. CDR3 nucleotide sequence: TGTGCCAGCAGCCCCGGCGGGGGGATGGGCAATCAGCCCCAGCATTTT. This gives the protein CASSPGGGMGNQPQHF.

This clonotype appeared many times. The gene calls are TRBV20-1 and TRBJ2-4, with a possible D match to TRBD1 (5 bases). Per the germline V gene, CDR1 is DFQATT and CDR2 is SNEGSKA (reference sequence). V dropped 0 bases and J dropped 1 base, with 10 bases sitting between them. CDR3 length equals 15 residues. The CDR3 sequence is CSARDMDTAKNIQYF. CDR3 DNA: TGCAGTGCTAGAGATATGGACACCGCCAAAAACATTCAGTACTTC.

The J gene is TRBJ1-2, the V gene TRBV7-8; no clear D. Germline lookup yields CDR1 SGHVS and CDR2 FQNEAQ. V was clipped by 1 base and J by 0 bases, with 6 bases between them. There are 14 residues in the CDR3. CDR3 amino acids: CASSLGQTNYGYTF. The DNA of the CDR3 is TGTGCCAGCAGCTTAGGACAAACTAACTATGGCTACACCTTC.

There are many counts of this clonotype. V and J are TRBV12-3 or TRBV12-4 and TRBJ2-1, with TRBD1 identical over 12 bases. The CDR3 loop spans 16 amino acids. The junction had 6 bases not matched to a gene; V was cut back by 0 bases and J by 9 bases. CDR3 region: CASSLAPGQGAREQFF. The CDR3, as DNA: TGTGCCAGCAGTTTAGCGCCGGGACAGGGGGCCCGTGAGCAGTTCTTC.

This chain joins TRBV3-1 and TRBJ1-3; tentative D call: TRBD1 (5 bases). V lost 5 bases, J lost 4 bases, and 6 bases lay in between. The CDR3 extends over 12 amino acids. Germline CDR1 is LGHDT and CDR2 is YNNKEL (reference sequence). CDR3 sequence: CASSYRGNTIYF. CDR3 sequence (DNA): TGTGCCAGCAGCTACAGGGGAAACACCATATATTTT.

This clonotype has just a few counts. V is TRBV3-1 and J is TRBJ2-3; D is ambiguous. Trimming removed 0 bases at V and 2 bases at J, with 3 bases between. This CDR3 spans 13 amino acids. Germline CDR1 reads LGHDT; CDR2 reads YNNKEL (reference sequence). The CDR3 DNA is TGTGCCAGCAGCCAAGACACCACAGATACGCAGTATTTT. It is translated as CASSQDTTDTQYF.

This clonotype was detected only a few times. The chain couples TRBV20-1 to TRBJ1-1; D remains ambiguous. The CDR3 runs to 11 residues. CDR1 and CDR2 (germline): DFQATT, SNEGSKA (reference sequence). The germline V and J ends were trimmed by 1 base and 3 bases, with 3 bases remaining between them. CDR3 bases: TGCAGTGCTAGAGGATACACTGAAGCTTTCTTT. Its protein product is CSARGYTEAFF.

In this sample, this clonotype turned up a few times. The genes are TRBV7-9 and TRBJ1-1; no reliable D call. Trimming left V 2 bases short and J 1 base short, with 5 bases between. CDR1 and CDR2 (germline): SEHNR, FQNEAQ (reference sequence). The CDR3 loop spans 13 amino acids. CDR3 protein: CASSLQSNTEAFF. CDR3 bases: TGTGCCAGCAGCTTACAATCGAACACTGAAGCTTTCTTT.

The chain uses TRBV5-1 and TRBJ2-1, with 7 bases aligning to TRBD1. The CDR3 extends over 15 amino acids. Trimming took 4 bases from V and 1 from J; bases not matched to a gene: 5. Germline assignment: CDR1 SGHRS and CDR2 YFSETQ. The CDR3 bases are TGCGCCAGCAGCCCGGGACAGAATTCCTACAATGAGCAGTTCTTC. Translation: CASSPGQNSYNEQFF. Looking up the rest from reference TRBV5-1 and TRBJ2-1 gives the full variable domain: KAGVTQTPRYLIKTRGQQVTLSCSPISGHRSVSWYQQTPGQGLQFLFEYFSETQRNKGNFPGRFSGRQFSNSRSEMNVSTLELGDSALYLCASSPGQNSYNEQFFGPGTRLTVL.

V gene TRBV28 combines with J gene TRBJ2-2; perhaps TRBD1 as D (6 bases). The CDR3 consists of 15 residues. V was shortened by 7 bases and J by 1 base, with 13 bases between the two germline ends. CDR1 MDHEN and CDR2 SYDVKM come from the germline V gene. This CDR3 is CASKWQGQNTGELFF. The CDR3 bases are TGTGCCAGCAAGTGGCAGGGGCAGAACACCGGGGAGCTGTTTTTT.

This clonotype was detected only a few times. The V and J genes are TRBV7-9 and TRBJ2-6; weak D call: TRBD2 (6 bases). Trimming cost V 8 bases and J 0 bases, with 8 bases left between them. This CDR3 has 14 amino acids. Per the germline V gene, CDR1 is SEHNR and CDR2 is FQNEAQ (reference sequence). CDR3 region: CASGSGSGANVLTF. The CDR3 nucleotides are TGTGCCAGCGGTAGCGGCTCTGGGGCCAACGTCCTGACTTTC.

This clonotype turned up a few times. In DNA form, the CDR3 reads TGCAGTGCTAGCGGGTTCAATACAGGGGACGAGACCCAGTACTTC. Translated, it gives CSASGFNTGDETQYF. The chain links TRBV20-1 to TRBJ2-5, with TRBD1 matching 7 bases. The CDR3 runs to 15 residues. The J segment lost 5 bases and the V segment lost 3 bases, leaving 12 bases of the junction unmatched. Germline V gene lookup returns CDR1 DFQATT and CDR2 SNEGSKA (reference sequence).